This is a list of T cell receptor beta chains from one sample in a study of chemoradiotherapy in HPV16-positive cancers. The assay was immunoSEQ multiplex PCR, and TCRdb's table has in-frame clones only and misses some. The sample carries under 8,000 clones, about two thirds recorded once. The sample was tumor tissue, taken from a patient who underwent chemoradiotherapy. Receptors were obtained from a human donor with HPV-associated anogenital cancer. The CDR3 runs from the conserved cysteine through the conserved F or W. Each record gives: CDR3 protein, CDR3 DNA, J gene, CDR3 length, V gene, D gene, clone size. D genes are given only for firm matches. Clone size appears in some rows only: once, few, many, or a class for an expanded clone.

cdr3_aa: CASSLAGANEKLFF
cdr3_nt: TGTGCCAGCAGCTTGGCAGGGGCTAATGAAAAACTGTTTTTT
j_call: TRBJ1-4
cdr3_length: 14
v_call: TRBV5-4
d_call: NA
clone_size: NA

cdr3_aa: CASSLDRTITDTQYF
cdr3_nt: TGCGCCAGCAGCTTGGACCGAACCATCACAGATACGCAGTATTTT
j_call: TRBJ2-3
cdr3_length: 15
v_call: TRBV5-1
d_call: NA
clone_size: NA

cdr3_aa: CASSLGPGNNEQYF
cdr3_nt: TGCGCCAGCAGCTTGGGTCCAGGGAATAACGAGCAGTACTTC
j_call: TRBJ2-7
cdr3_length: 14
v_call: TRBV5-1
d_call: NA
clone_size: few

cdr3_aa: CASNEIGGRGEKLFF
cdr3_nt: TGTGCCAGCAACGAGATCGGGGGGCGCGGGGAAAAACTGTTTTTT
j_call: TRBJ1-4
cdr3_length: 15
v_call: TRBV7-9
d_call: NA
clone_size: few

cdr3_aa: CASSTSGASSYEQYF
cdr3_nt: TGTGCCAGCAGCACTAGCGGGGCAAGCTCCTACGAGCAGTACTTC
j_call: TRBJ2-7
cdr3_length: 15
v_call: TRBV7-2
d_call: TRBD2
clone_size: NA

cdr3_aa: CASSFDRARQPQHF
cdr3_nt: TGTGCCAGCAGTTTTGACAGGGCGAGGCAGCCCCAGCATTTT
j_call: TRBJ1-5
cdr3_length: 14
v_call: TRBV6-5
d_call: TRBD1
clone_size: NA

cdr3_aa: CASSRDRDRSYGYTF
cdr3_nt: TGTGCCAGCAGCCGGGACAGAGATCGATCCTATGGCTACACCTTC
j_call: TRBJ1-2
cdr3_length: 15
v_call: TRBV5-4
d_call: TRBD1
clone_size: NA

cdr3_aa: CASSLAQYDGYTF
cdr3_nt: TGCGCCAGCAGCTTGGCCCAGTATGACGGCTACACCTTC
j_call: TRBJ1-2
cdr3_length: 13
v_call: TRBV5-1
d_call: NA
clone_size: few

cdr3_aa: CASNFNTQPNSPLHF
cdr3_nt: TGTGCCAGCAATTTTAACACCCAACCTAATTCACCCCTCCACTTT
j_call: TRBJ1-6
cdr3_length: 15
v_call: TRBV6-1
d_call: NA
clone_size: NA

cdr3_aa: CASSPPAGTNYGYTF
cdr3_nt: TGTGCCAGCTCACCCCCGGCGGGGACTAACTATGGCTACACCTTC
j_call: TRBJ1-2
cdr3_length: 15
v_call: TRBV18
d_call: NA
clone_size: NA

cdr3_aa: CASSLVTGSTDTQYF
cdr3_nt: TGCGCCAGCAGCTTGGTGACGGGAAGCACAGATACGCAGTATTTT
j_call: TRBJ2-3
cdr3_length: 15
v_call: TRBV5-1
d_call: NA
clone_size: few

cdr3_aa: CAWNSAGLPGELFF
cdr3_nt: TGTGCCTGGAATTCGGCAGGGCTTCCCGGGGAGCTGTTTTTT
j_call: TRBJ2-2
cdr3_length: 14
v_call: TRBV30
d_call: NA
clone_size: NA

cdr3_aa: CASSPAGATNEQYF
cdr3_nt: TGCGCCAGCAGCCCGGCGGGGGCTACAAACGAGCAGTACTTC
j_call: TRBJ2-7
cdr3_length: 14
v_call: TRBV5-1
d_call: NA
clone_size: NA

cdr3_aa: CASSQGPAGAQYF
cdr3_nt: TGTGCCAGCAGCCAAGGTCCAGCGGGCGCCCAGTATTTT
j_call: TRBJ2-3
cdr3_length: 13
v_call: TRBV14
d_call: NA
clone_size: few

cdr3_aa: CASSPLQGGNTEAFF
cdr3_nt: TGTGCCAGCTCACCCCTGCAGGGGGGTAACACTGAAGCTTTCTTT
j_call: TRBJ1-1
cdr3_length: 15
v_call: TRBV18
d_call: TRBD1
clone_size: NA

cdr3_aa: CASSVPSGSSDTQYF
cdr3_nt: TGTGCCAGCAGTGTCCCTAGCGGGAGCTCAGATACGCAGTATTTT
j_call: TRBJ2-3
cdr3_length: 15
v_call: TRBV2
d_call: TRBD2
clone_size: few

cdr3_aa: CASSLGQGTKAFF
cdr3_nt: TGTGCCAGCAGCTTAGGACAGGGCACAAAAGCTTTCTTT
j_call: TRBJ1-1
cdr3_length: 13
v_call: TRBV7-9
d_call: TRBD1
clone_size: NA

cdr3_aa: CASSVNTGFYEQYF
cdr3_nt: TGTGCCAGCAGCGTTAATACAGGGTTCTACGAGCAGTACTTC
j_call: TRBJ2-7
cdr3_length: 14
v_call: TRBV7-6
d_call: NA
clone_size: NA

cdr3_aa: CAVVDRISNQPQHF
cdr3_nt: TGTGCCGTCGTGGACCGAATTAGCAATCAGCCCCAGCATTTT
j_call: TRBJ1-5
cdr3_length: 14
v_call: TRBV6-1
d_call: NA
clone_size: few

cdr3_aa: CASIRTGTDTQYF
cdr3_nt: TGTGCCAGCATTCGGACTGGAACAGATACGCAGTATTTT
j_call: TRBJ2-3
cdr3_length: 13
v_call: TRBV6-5
d_call: NA
clone_size: NA

cdr3_aa: CASSPLGEKLFF
cdr3_nt: TGTGCCAGCAGCCCACTCGGGGAAAAACTGTTTTTT
j_call: TRBJ1-4
cdr3_length: 12
v_call: TRBV5-5
d_call: NA
clone_size: few

cdr3_aa: CASSLTGDNYGYTF
cdr3_nt: TGTGCCAGCAGCTTGACGGGGGACAACTATGGCTACACCTTC
j_call: TRBJ1-2
cdr3_length: 14
v_call: TRBV5-4
d_call: NA
clone_size: NA

cdr3_aa: CASSETSGGQETQYF
cdr3_nt: TGTGCCAGCAGTGAGACTAGCGGGGGGCAAGAGACCCAGTACTTC
j_call: TRBJ2-5
cdr3_length: 15
v_call: TRBV6-1
d_call: TRBD2
clone_size: medium-sized

cdr3_aa: CAGGETENTEAFF
cdr3_nt: TGTGCCGGGGGGGAGACGGAGAACACTGAAGCTTTCTTT
j_call: TRBJ1-1
cdr3_length: 13
v_call: TRBV6-1
d_call: NA
clone_size: NA

cdr3_aa: CASSFGPSNEQFF
cdr3_nt: TGTGCCAGCAGCTTTGGACCCTCGAATGAGCAGTTCTTC
j_call: TRBJ2-1
cdr3_length: 13
v_call: TRBV11-2
d_call: NA
clone_size: NA

cdr3_aa: CAWARQGKDEQYF
cdr3_nt: TGTGCCTGGGCAAGACAGGGGAAAGACGAGCAGTACTTC
j_call: TRBJ2-7
cdr3_length: 13
v_call: TRBV30
d_call: TRBD1
clone_size: once

cdr3_aa: CAWSAGQGGNGYTF
cdr3_nt: TGTGCCTGGAGTGCCGGACAGGGGGGAAATGGCTACACCTTC
j_call: TRBJ1-2
cdr3_length: 14
v_call: TRBV30
d_call: TRBD1
clone_size: NA

cdr3_aa: CASSDRRGDQPQHF
cdr3_nt: TGTGCCAGCAGTGACCGCCGGGGAGATCAGCCCCAGCATTTT
j_call: TRBJ1-5
cdr3_length: 14
v_call: TRBV2
d_call: NA
clone_size: few

cdr3_aa: CASSFVWDQETQYF
cdr3_nt: TGTGCCAGCAGCTTCGTCTGGGATCAAGAAACCCAGTACTTC
j_call: TRBJ2-5
cdr3_length: 14
v_call: TRBV7-2
d_call: NA
clone_size: once

cdr3_aa: CASSPDGASNTGELFF
cdr3_nt: TGTGCCAGCTCACCGGACGGAGCGTCGAACACCGGGGAGCTGTTTTTT
j_call: TRBJ2-2
cdr3_length: 16
v_call: TRBV18
d_call: NA
clone_size: NA

cdr3_aa: CASSAHRGALEQFF
cdr3_nt: TGTGCCAGCAGTGCCCACAGGGGGGCGCTTGAGCAGTTCTTC
j_call: TRBJ2-1
cdr3_length: 14
v_call: TRBV28
d_call: TRBD1
clone_size: NA

cdr3_aa: CASSSSFTAEQYF
cdr3_nt: TGTGCCAGCAGCTCATCCTTCACGGCCGAGCAGTACTTC
j_call: TRBJ2-7
cdr3_length: 13
v_call: TRBV7-2
d_call: NA
clone_size: NA

cdr3_aa: CASSPRQPRDTEAFF
cdr3_nt: TGTGCCAGCAGCCCCAGACAGCCCAGGGACACTGAAGCTTTCTTT
j_call: TRBJ1-1
cdr3_length: 15
v_call: TRBV7-9
d_call: NA
clone_size: few

cdr3_aa: CASRPPSSYNSPLHF
cdr3_nt: TGTGCCAGCAGGCCTCCGAGCTCCTATAATTCACCCCTCCACTTT
j_call: TRBJ1-6
cdr3_length: 15
v_call: TRBV28
d_call: NA
clone_size: NA

cdr3_aa: CATSRDGRETQYF
cdr3_nt: TGTGCCACCAGCAGAGACGGCCGGGAGACCCAGTACTTC
j_call: TRBJ2-5
cdr3_length: 13
v_call: TRBV15
d_call: NA
clone_size: few

cdr3_aa: CASITYRGDTEAFF
cdr3_nt: TGTGCCAGCATCACCTACAGGGGAGACACTGAAGCTTTCTTT
j_call: TRBJ1-1
cdr3_length: 14
v_call: TRBV7-2
d_call: TRBD1
clone_size: NA